This entry features one T cell receptor beta chain sequence. Original analysis: Amplification with reference gene primers provided the estimates of nucleated cell counts. Sequencing was performed with immunoSEQ multiplex PCR; in TCRdb, only in-frame clones are kept and a portion is missing. V and J calls and clone size are copied from that table; D and trimming were computed from the DNA. The data contain roughly 200,000 clones, over 60% of them singletons. The data are from a study of blood T cell repertoires in COVID-19. Study context: COVID-19 samples, acute and convalescent, were from the United States, Italy and Spain. T cells, B-cell-depleted T cells, or PBMCs provided the cDNA or gDNA that served as material.

The germline V gene encodes CDR1 LNHDA and CDR2 SQIVND (reference sequence). This CDR3 region has 15 residues. The V end was cut by 6 bases, the J end by 1 base, with 14 bases between. The receptor was isolated from a woman in her 70s with acute or convalescent COVID-19. Sequencing used peripheral blood. The genes are TRBV19 and TRBJ2-3; D may be TRBD1 (5 bases). The CDR3 region has the DNA TGTGCCAGTAGACGACAGTTTTTTGGCACAGATACGCAGTATTTT. Protein: CASRRQFFGTDTQYF.